One and the same sample provided the 14 T cell receptor beta chains below, sequenced in a study of blood T cell repertoires in COVID-19. The table came from immunoSEQ multiplex PCR; TCRdb's copy has only in-frame clones and leaves some out. The data show approximately 100,000 clones, 91% seen once. Sequenced input: peripheral blood. These receptors came from a man aged 50 to 59 with acute or convalescent COVID-19.

The J gene is TRBJ1-2, the V gene TRBV27, with 7 bases matching TRBD1. The CDR3 is 15 residues long. V trimming: 2 bases; J trimming: 4 bases; junction bases outside the gene matches: 7. Germline V gene sequence: CDR1 MNHEY, CDR2 SMNVEV (reference sequence). The CDR3 loop reads CASSLGDSPIYGYTF. The CDR3 DNA reads TGTGCCAGCAGTTTAGGGGACAGCCCTATCTATGGCTACACCTTC.

V gene TRBV19 combines with J gene TRBJ1-1; no definite D call. Germline assignment: CDR1 LNHDA and CDR2 SQIVND (reference sequence). Trimming removed 8 bases at V and 0 bases at J, with 10 bases between. The CDR3 has 13 amino acids. CDR3 residues: CASGASLNTEAFF. Here the CDR3 DNA reads TGTGCCAGTGGCGCTAGTCTGAACACTGAAGCTTTCTTT.

This chain uses TRBV28 with TRBJ1-4; TRBD1 agrees at 7 bases. With 5 bases clipped from V and 4 bases from J, the junction kept 13 bases outside the gene matches. Per the germline V gene, CDR1 is MDHEN and CDR2 is SYDVKM. This CDR3 is built from 17 residues. The CDR3 is CASSRYYSGTDNEKLFF. The CDR3 region has the DNA TGTGCCAGCAGTCGATATTATTCCGGGACAGATAATGAAAAACTGTTTTTT.

The rearrangement uses TRBV11-2 and TRBJ1-2; 7 bases line up with TRBD1. V trimming: 2 bases; J trimming: 8 bases; junction bases outside the gene matches: 5. Germline CDR1 is SGHAT and CDR2 is FQNNGV. The CDR3 sequence is 13 residues long. CDR3 DNA: TGTGCCAGCAGCTTACTACAGGGGCAGGGCTACACCTTC. This gives the protein CASSLLQGQGYTF.

This clone was detected only once. This chain uses TRBV7-9 with TRBJ1-5; 8 bases map to TRBD1. V trimming: 5 bases; J trimming: 10 bases; junction bases outside the gene matches: 13. CDR1 is SEHNR, CDR2 FQNEAQ, per germline (reference sequence). The CDR3 extends over 15 amino acids. As DNA, the CDR3 is TGTGCCAGCAGCCGTCCCGACGGGACAGGCGCTCCCCAGCATTTT. Its protein is CASSRPDGTGAPQHF.

This clone was detected once. The V gene is TRBV10-2, the J gene TRBJ2-2; 7 nucleotides match TRBD2. V was pared by 3 bases and J by 6 bases, with 4 bases of the junction left unmatched. The CDR3 contains 14 residues. The germline V gene has CDR1 WSHSY and CDR2 SAAADI. The CDR3 loop reads CASSDRAGAGELFF. As DNA, the CDR3 is TGCGCCAGCAGTGACCGGGCGGGGGCCGGGGAGCTGTTTTTT.

The V gene is TRBV4-1, the J gene TRBJ1-5; 11 nucleotides line up with TRBD1. Trimming took 3 bases from V and 7 from J; bases not matched to a gene: 5. The CDR3 has 15 amino acids. The germline V gene encodes CDR1 MGHRA and CDR2 YSYEKL. The CDR3 is CASSHGQGAGQPQHF. For the CDR3, the DNA is TGCGCCAGCAGCCACGGACAGGGGGCAGGGCAGCCCCAGCATTTT.

This rearrangement joins TRBV5-1 to TRBJ2-3; tentatively, D is TRBD1 (6 bases). Germline lookup yields CDR1 SGHRS and CDR2 YFSETQ. CDR3 length: 15 amino acids. The ends were cut back, 2 bases at V and 0 bases at J, with 10 bases in the middle. In DNA, the CDR3 is TGCGCCAGCAGCTTCGGAGACAGGAGCACAGATACGCAGTATTTT. It codes for CASSFGDRSTDTQYF.

The rearrangement links TRBV2 to TRBJ2-1; 7 positions match TRBD2. This CDR3 is built from 12 residues. Trimming at V came to 6 bases and at J to 10 bases, leaving 6 bases not matched to a gene. Germline V CDR1 and CDR2: SNHLY, FYNNEI. CDR3 in amino acids: CASSGLGEEQFF. The CDR3 nucleotides are TGTGCCAGCAGCGGACTAGGAGAGGAGCAGTTCTTC.

This chain connects TRBV6-1 to TRBJ2-5, with 9 bases fitting TRBD1. The CDR3 covers 15 residues. V was clipped by 1 base and J by 4 bases; unmatched bases: 4. The germline V gene encodes CDR1 MNHNS and CDR2 SASEGT. CDR3 sequence: CASSEDRGRAETQYF. In DNA form, the CDR3 reads TGTGCCAGCAGTGAAGACAGGGGGCGTGCAGAGACCCAGTACTTC.

J is TRBJ1-4 and V is TRBV5-1; unclear D gene. In germline, CDR1 is SGHRS, CDR2 YFSETQ. Trimming stripped 5 bases from V and 0 bases from J, with 11 bases between. This CDR3 region has 15 residues. CDR3 protein: CASSPGPSTNEKLFF. In nucleotides, the CDR3 is TGCGCCAGCAGTCCAGGCCCGTCAACTAATGAAAAACTGTTTTTT.

The V and J genes are TRBV5-1 and TRBJ1-1, with D maybe TRBD1 (6 bases). The CDR3 runs to 15 residues. Trimming took 0 bases from V and 2 from J, leaving 11 bases between them. Germline lookup yields CDR1 SGHRS and CDR2 YFSETQ. CDR3 in DNA: TGCGCCAGCAGCTTGGGGGGGCTGGACAACACTGAAGCTTTCTTT. Translating it yields CASSLGGLDNTEAFF.

This chain links TRBV18 with TRBJ2-1; TRBD1 matches at 11 bases. The J segment lost 4 bases and the V segment lost 5 bases, leaving 4 bases of the junction unmatched. CDR3 size: 15 residues. Germline lookup yields CDR1 KGHSH and CDR2 LQKENI. CDR3 nucleotide sequence: TGTGCCAGCTCATCCGGGACAGGGGGGTACAATGAGCAGTTCTTC. Translating it yields CASSSGTGGYNEQFF.

The CDR3 region has the DNA TGTGCCACCACCGTTTTAGATTCACCCCTCCACTTT. Its translation: CATTVLDSPLHF. The rearrangement joins TRBV28 to TRBJ1-6; D remains ambiguous. The germline gives CDR1 MDHEN, CDR2 SYDVKM. V was clipped by 10 bases and J by 8 bases, with 12 bases between them. The CDR3 has 12 amino acids.